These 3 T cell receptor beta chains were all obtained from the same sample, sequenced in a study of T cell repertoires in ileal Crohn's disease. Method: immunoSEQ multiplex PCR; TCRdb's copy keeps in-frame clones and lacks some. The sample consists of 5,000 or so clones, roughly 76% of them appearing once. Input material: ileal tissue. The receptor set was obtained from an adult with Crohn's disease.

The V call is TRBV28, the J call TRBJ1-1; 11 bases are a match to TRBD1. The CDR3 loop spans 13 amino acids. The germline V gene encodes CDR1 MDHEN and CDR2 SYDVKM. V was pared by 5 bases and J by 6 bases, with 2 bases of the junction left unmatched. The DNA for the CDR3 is TGTGCCAGCAGTCAGGGACAGGGGGCTGAAGCTTTCTTT. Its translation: CASSQGQGAEAFF.

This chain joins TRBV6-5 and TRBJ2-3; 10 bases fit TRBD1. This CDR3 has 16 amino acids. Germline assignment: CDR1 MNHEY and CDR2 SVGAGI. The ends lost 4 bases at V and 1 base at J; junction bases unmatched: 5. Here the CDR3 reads CASSLDRGRGTDTQYF. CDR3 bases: TGTGCCAGCAGTTTAGACAGGGGGCGCGGCACAGATACGCAGTATTTT.

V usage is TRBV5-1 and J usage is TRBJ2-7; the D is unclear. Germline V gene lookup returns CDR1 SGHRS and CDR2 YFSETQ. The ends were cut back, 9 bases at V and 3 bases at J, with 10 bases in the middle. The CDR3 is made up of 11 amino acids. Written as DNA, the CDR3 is TGCGCCACCCCATCGGGCTACGAGCAGTACTTC. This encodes CATPSGYEQYF.